The clone carrying this T cell receptor (beta chain) was recorded a few times. The target antigen is unknown. The people who gave samples were healthy Caucasians from Russia, aged roughly 6 to 100. The CDR3 is 15 amino acids. Germline V gives CDR1 SGDLS, CDR2 YYNGEE. V shed 1 base and J 5 bases; nucleotides not matched to a gene: 4. A second PCR, run for roughly 6 to 11 cycles, used a sample-barcoded 5' primer plus a J-beta primer mix. Every molecule of cDNA carried a tag from a template-switch adaptor with 12 random nucleotides. TCRdb ran MiXCR on the 5' RACE reads and lists one entry per CDR3 protein. The sample carries around 2 million distinct CDR3 sequences, about 39% recorded once. These data belong to a study of blood T cells in healthy people across ages. The overall study: Roughly one uniquely barcoded beta molecule per two T cells was captured. Findings and caveats of the study: Older individuals had lower TCR beta diversity per million T cells (the decline was roughly linear).

Sequenced material: blood. This receptor was obtained from a human donor in good health. V is TRBV9 and J is TRBJ2-1; 9 bases are shared with TRBD2. The CDR3 loop reads CASSVLLAGHNEQFF. The CDR3 DNA reads as TGTGCCAGCAGCGTACTTCTAGCGGGGCACAATGAGCAGTTCTTC.